This TCR beta chain originates from a study of blood T cell repertoires in COVID-19. Study as a whole: COVID-19 samples, acute and convalescent, were from the United States, Italy and Spain. T cells, B-cell-depleted T cells, or PBMCs supplied cDNA or gDNA.

In the authors' methods: Amplified reference gene primers provided the basis for estimating nucleated cell counts. Here immunoSEQ multiplex PCR was the method, and the copy in TCRdb shows in-frame clones only, minus some. V, J and clone size were drawn from that table, and D and trimming were deduced from the DNA. The sample contains roughly 250,000 clones, about nine tenths of which appear only once. Trimming shortened V by 1 base and J by 0 bases, and 7 bases separated the two germline ends. The germline CDR1 and CDR2 sequences are MNHNS and SASEGT. The CDR3 extends over 15 amino acids. The sequence was collected from a woman in her 40s with acute or convalescent COVID-19. The sample was peripheral blood. The chain combines TRBV6-1 with TRBJ1-5; no firm D call. This CDR3 reads CASSEEQISNQPQHF. The CDR3 DNA sequence: TGTGCCAGCAGTGAAGAACAGATTAGCAATCAGCCCCAGCATTTT.